This T cell receptor beta chain was found in a study of cytomegalovirus exposure and HLA in healthy donors. Study information: Unique TCR beta sequences numbering about 100 million came from 150 million to 200 million T cells in an earlier analysis. Findings and caveats of the study: Earlier analysis yielded a pattern in which most TCR beta V segments were productive about 90% or about 30% of the time. In the analysis, some V segments, TRBV6-2 and TRBV6-3 included, were excluded as indistinguishable.

This PCR relied on a set of 60 Vbeta primers and 13 Jbeta primers. The data were produced by immunoSEQ multiplex PCR, yet TCRdb's version contains in-frame clones alone and is incomplete. The sample yields fewer than 100,000 clones, 69% seen once. Notes on this clone: Its target is unknown.

In germline, CDR1 is SGHTS, CDR2 YDEGEE. The CDR3 is 14 amino acids. Trimming pared 4 bases from V and 2 bases from J, leaving 10 bases between. The sequencing sample was made of PBMCs. This sequence originates from a female donor in good health and CMV-seronegative. V and J are TRBV5-8 and TRBJ2-1, with no clear D. This CDR3 reads CASSLFTAYNEQFF. CDR3 sequence (DNA): TGTGCCAGCAGCCTATTCACTGCCTACAATGAGCAGTTCTTC.